The 4 T cell receptor beta chains reported below all come from one sample, sequenced in a study of blood T cell repertoires in COVID-19. The repertoire was sequenced with immunoSEQ multiplex PCR; TCRdb's copy has only in-frame clones and lacks some. The sample carries about 130,000 clones, about 72% recorded once. What was sequenced was peripheral blood. These receptors all stem from a man between 60 and 75 years old who had recovered from COVID-19.

The rearrangement uses TRBV29-1 and TRBJ2-2, with 7 bases that match TRBD1. The germline V gene encodes CDR1 SQVTM and CDR2 ANQGSEA. The CDR3 has 14 residues. With V trimmed by 6 bases and J by 0 bases, 4 bases remained unmatched. Here the CDR3 DNA reads TGCAGCGTCGGGACAGAAACGAACACCGGGGAGCTGTTTTTT. It yields the protein CSVGTETNTGELFF.

V is TRBV19 and J is TRBJ2-7, with a possible D match to TRBD1 (6 bases). CDR3 size: 14 residues. Per the germline V gene, CDR1 is LNHDA and CDR2 is SQIVND (reference sequence). V lost 8 bases and J 5 bases, leaving 19 bases between the germline ends. CDR3 in DNA: TGTGCCAGTCGATGGAGCAGGGGCCACCACGAGCAGTACTTC. Its protein product is CASRWSRGHHEQYF.

The V and J genes are TRBV18 and TRBJ1-1; D remains unclear. Germline V gene lookup returns CDR1 KGHSH and CDR2 LQKENI. This CDR3 has 15 residues. The V and J ends lost 3 bases and 7 bases respectively, with 18 bases between them. CDR3 DNA sequence: TGTGCCAGCTCACCCGGTTTGACCCGTGGAGGTGAAGCTTTCTTT. Residues: CASSPGLTRGGEAFF.

This rearrangement joins TRBV3-1 (or the pseudogene TRBV3-2) to TRBJ1-6; 9 bases agree with TRBD1. CDR3 length: 15 amino acids. V was pared by 5 bases and J by 10 bases, with 9 bases of the junction left unmatched. Germline V gene lookup returns CDR1 LGHDT and CDR2 YNNKEL (reference sequence). CDR3 sequence: CASSFGTGTGSPLHF. CDR3 bases: TGTGCCAGCAGCTTCGGGACAGGGACAGGGTCACCCCTCCACTTT.